This TCR beta chain came from a study of T cells expressing NK-cell markers. TCRdb reanalyzed the 5' RACE reads and collapses them to one entry per CDR3 protein, without DNA. The listing contains 400,000 or so distinct CDR3 sequences. With regard to this clonotype: Its antigen is not identified.

CDR3 length: 13 amino acids. Germline CDR1 is SGHRS and CDR2 is YFSETQ. Notes on the study in general: Whether expanded NKG2C-expressing T cell clones recognize HCMV is unknown.

This sequence joins TRBV5-1 and TRBJ1-1; TCRdb reports TRBD1, a call that lacks DNA to check it against. The TCR was taken from a woman aged 50 to 60 in good health. The sample was blood T cells: a sorted CD56 or NKG2C T cell subset, CD4+ or CD8+ T cells, or bulk PBMC T cells (not recorded which). The CDR3 sequence: CASSYGQPAEAFF.